The 29 T cell receptor beta chains below all came from one sample that was sequenced in a study of T cell repertoires in aging, cancer and after chemotherapy. TCR beta rearrangements were amplified from peripheral blood genomic DNA. Rearranged V-D-J TRB sequences were amplified with a mixed TRB-A/B primer pool. TCRdb reprocessed the multiplex PCR reads via MiXCR and lists one record per CDR3 protein. The sample has about 10,000 distinct CDR3 sequences, 20% to 30% seen once. Material: blood. These receptors came from a human donor with a blood cancer. The donor label of this sample is uncertain.

The chain couples TRBV11-3 to TRBJ2-1; D gene uncertain. The CDR3 is 11 residues long. Germline V gives CDR1 SGHNT, CDR2 YENEEA. Trimming shortened V by 5 bases and J by 5 bases, and 4 bases separated the two germline ends. The CDR3 spells CASSRDNEQFF. CDR3 coding DNA: TGTGCCAGCAGCCGCGACAATGAGCAGTTCTTC.

V gene TRBV28 combines with J gene TRBJ1-2; 7 bases are a match to TRBD1. J lost 2 bases, V lost 6 bases, and 6 bases had no gene match. This CDR3 region has 14 residues. The V gene's germline CDR1 is MDHEN and CDR2 SYDVKM. The CDR3 sequence: CASSLPTGNYGYTF. CDR3 nucleotide sequence: TGTGCCAGCAGCTTACCGACAGGGAACTATGGCTACACCTTC.

This chain uses TRBV12-3 or TRBV12-4 with TRBJ2-7; 7 positions match TRBD2. CDR3 length equals 13 residues. The trim removed 7 bases at V and 3 bases at J, leaving 6 bases unmatched. CDR3 protein: CASTSPGGYEQYF. CDR3 DNA: TGTGCCAGCACCTCCCCGGGGGGCTACGAGCAGTACTTC.

In this sample, this clonotype turned up many times. The rearrangement joins TRBV7-6 to TRBJ2-7, with D possibly matching TRBD1 (6 bases). Germline CDR1 is SGHVS and CDR2 is FNYEAQ. The ends were cut back, 2 bases at V and 7 bases at J, with 12 bases in the middle. This CDR3 has 13 amino acids. CDR3 amino acids: CASSLPDQGEQYF. The CDR3 nucleotides read TGTGCCAGCAGCTTACCTGACCAGGGGGAGCAGTACTTC.

The V and J genes are TRBV2 and TRBJ1-3; tentative D call: TRBD1 (6 bases). The germline CDR1 and CDR2 sequences are SNHLY and FYNNEI. Deletions cut 6 bases from V and 1 base from J, with 19 bases between. There are 17 residues in the CDR3. This chain's CDR3 is CASSWAGQKLSGNTIYF. The CDR3 DNA reads as TGTGCCAGCAGCTGGGCTGGACAGAAACTTTCTGGAAACACCATATATTTT.

The chain has TRBV20-1 and TRBJ2-1; 8 bases are a match to TRBD2. The J segment lost 6 bases and the V segment lost 3 bases, leaving 16 bases of the junction unmatched. The CDR3 is 17 amino acids. The germline V gene has CDR1 DFQATT and CDR2 SNEGSKA (reference sequence). CDR3 sequence (DNA): TGCAGTGCTAGCGCATTCGGAGCGGGAGTATCGGGCAATGAGCAGTTCTTC. Its protein is CSASAFGAGVSGNEQFF.

This clonotype was found many times. The CDR3 loop is CASSFGTGREKLFF. The CDR3 nucleotides read TGTGCCAGCAGTTTCGGGACAGGGCGGGAAAAACTGTTTTTT. The V gene is TRBV12-3 or TRBV12-4, the J gene TRBJ1-4; the match to TRBD1 covers 9 bases. The length of the CDR3 is 14 residues. V trimming: 3 bases; J trimming: 8 bases; junction bases outside the gene matches: 4.

The chain couples TRBV11-1 to TRBJ2-7; 12 bases align to TRBD2. This CDR3 is built from 16 residues. The J segment lost 7 bases and the V segment lost 1 base, leaving 8 bases of the junction unmatched. Germline CDR1 SGHAT, CDR2 FQDESV (reference sequence). The CDR3 DNA reads as TGTGCCAGCAGCTTAGGCCCACTAGCGGGAGGTCGGGAGCAGTACTTC. It yields the protein CASSLGPLAGGREQYF.

On this clonotype itself: One base away lies a much larger clone, so this may be a sequencing read error. This rearrangement joins TRBV6-1 to TRBJ2-2, with D tentatively TRBD2 (5 bases). The length of the CDR3 is 13 residues. Germline V gene data show CDR1 as MNHNS and CDR2 as SASEGT. V was clipped by 7 bases and J by 6 bases, with 12 bases between them. CDR3 bases: TGTGCCAGCAACCCCCGGAGGTCCGGGGAGCTGTTTTTT. Protein sequence: CASNPRRSGELFF.

This chain joins TRBV6-5 and TRBJ2-7, with D hard to call. CDR3 length equals 13 residues. Per germline, CDR1 MNHEY and CDR2 SVGAGI. Trimming removed 6 bases from V and 2 bases from J, with 11 bases in between. Here the CDR3 reads CASSTGFAYEQYF. The CDR3 bases are TGTGCCAGCAGCACGGGTTTCGCCTACGAGCAGTACTTC.

This chain links TRBV19 with TRBJ2-1, with TRBD2 matching 11 bases. Per the germline V gene, CDR1 is LNHDA and CDR2 is SQIVND (reference sequence). The CDR3 consists of 16 residues. The junction had 5 bases not matched to a gene; V was cut back by 2 bases and J by 5 bases. This chain's CDR3 is CASSILAGGPHNEQFF. Here the CDR3 DNA reads TGTGCCAGTAGTATACTAGCGGGAGGCCCCCACAATGAGCAGTTCTTC.

This clonotype was observed many times. The chain links TRBV27 to TRBJ2-7, with 7 bases fitting TRBD2. This CDR3 has 14 residues. J was trimmed by 3 bases and V by 6 bases; bases with no gene match: 8. The germline CDR1 and CDR2 sequences are MNHEY and SMNVEV (reference sequence). CDR3 region: CASSLGGTHYEQYF. The CDR3 region has the DNA TGTGCCAGCAGCCTGGGAGGGACGCACTACGAGCAGTACTTC.

In its sample, this clonotype is medium-sized. J is TRBJ2-3 and V is TRBV19; D perhaps matches TRBD1 (6 bases). Looked up from germline, CDR1 is LNHDA and CDR2 is SQIVND (reference sequence). V lost 2 bases to trimming and J lost 4 bases, with 10 bases between them. The length of the CDR3 is 14 residues. The CDR3 sequence: CASSILGGADTQYF. CDR3 nucleotides: TGTGCCAGTAGTATACTTGGGGGCGCAGATACGCAGTATTTT. Based on the CDR3 plus reference TRBV19 and TRBJ2-3, the full variable domain is DGGITQSPKYLFRKEGQNVTLSCEQNLNHDAMYWYRQDPGQGLRLIYYSQIVNDFQKGDIAEGYSVSREKKESFPLTVTSAQKNPTAFYLCASSILGGADTQYFGPGTRLTVL.

J is TRBJ2-2 and V is TRBV28, with 7 bases aligning to TRBD1. The CDR3 covers 14 residues. V was clipped by 9 bases and J by 3 bases; unmatched bases: 7. Germline lookup yields CDR1 MDHEN and CDR2 SYDVKM. The CDR3 sequence: CASITGAHTGELFF. The DNA for the CDR3 is TGTGCCAGTATCACAGGGGCCCACACCGGGGAGCTGTTTTTT.

This clonotype was seen only a few times. V and J are TRBV7-9 and TRBJ2-1; D gene unclear. The germline V gene has CDR1 SEHNR and CDR2 FQNEAQ (reference sequence). V lost 2 bases to trimming and J lost 1 base, with 9 bases between them. The CDR3 sequence is 15 residues long. The CDR3 region has the DNA TGTGCCAGCAGCTTATCGGAAATTTCCTACAATGAGCAGTTCTTC. Amino acid sequence: CASSLSEISYNEQFF.

The V and J genes are TRBV7-4 and TRBJ2-1, with 7 nucleotides matching TRBD2. The V gene end was trimmed by 5 bases and the J gene end by 5 bases; junction bases not matched to a gene: 9. CDR1 SGHVT and CDR2 SQSDAQ come from the germline V gene. The CDR3 consists of 15 residues. This CDR3 reads CASSRGAGRHNEQFF. The DNA for the CDR3 is TGTGCCAGCAGCCGAGGAGCGGGGAGGCACAATGAGCAGTTCTTC.

There are many counts of this clonotype. The gene calls are TRBV6-2 or TRBV6-3 and TRBJ1-1; no clear D. The V and J ends lost 2 bases and 5 bases respectively, with 9 bases between them. The germline gives CDR1 MNHEY, CDR2 SVGEGT. The CDR3 is made up of 13 amino acids. CDR3 coding DNA: TGTGCCAGCAGTTACGGGTTGGGAACTGAAGCTTTCTTT. It is translated as CASSYGLGTEAFF.

By sample share, this clonotype is medium-sized. V usage is TRBV19 and J usage is TRBJ2-7; TRBD2 might be the D (5 bases). CDR1 is LNHDA, CDR2 SQIVND, per germline (reference sequence). The CDR3 is made up of 15 amino acids. Trimming shortened V by 4 bases and J by 1 base, and 14 bases separated the two germline ends. Here the CDR3 reads CASSNGLEVSYEQYF. Here the CDR3 DNA reads TGTGCCAGTAGTAACGGACTCGAGGTTTCCTACGAGCAGTACTTC.

This clonotype turned up a few times. The chain recombines TRBV12-3 or TRBV12-4 with TRBJ2-2; 8 nucleotides align to TRBD2. The CDR3 is 16 residues long. Trimming removed 6 bases from V and 3 bases from J; junction bases left unmatched: 9. The CDR3 DNA is TGTGCCAGCAGAAAATCGGGCGGGGGGTACACCGGGGAGCTGTTTTTT. Amino acid sequence: CASRKSGGGYTGELFF.

In this sample, this clonotype is medium-sized. V is TRBV30 and J is TRBJ1-6, with a tentative D call TRBD1 (5 bases). Trimming stripped 0 bases from V and 10 bases from J, with 16 bases between. Germline V gene sequence: CDR1 GTSNPN, CDR2 SVGIG (reference sequence). This CDR3 has 15 residues. The CDR3, as DNA: TGTGCCTGGAGTGTCCCGGGACCCCTGAGGTCACCCCTCCACTTT. It yields the protein CAWSVPGPLRSPLHF.

In this sample, this clonotype turned up a few times. The chain recombines TRBV10-2 with TRBJ2-7; weak D call: TRBD1 (5 bases). V dropped 2 bases and J dropped 5 bases, with 19 bases sitting between them. CDR3 length equals 16 residues. Germline CDR1 WSHSY, CDR2 SAAADI. The CDR3 nucleotides read TGCGCCAGCAGTGAGAACCTGATCAGGGTATCCCACGAGCAGTACTTC. Translated: CASSENLIRVSHEQYF.

As concerns this clonotype: This sequence may be a read error, since a much larger clone differs from it by one base. This chain uses TRBV15 with TRBJ2-3; TRBD2 aligns across 13 bases. The trim removed 2 bases at V and 5 bases at J, leaving 13 bases unmatched. The germline CDR1 and CDR2 sequences are LNHNV and YYDKDF (reference sequence). The CDR3 contains 19 residues. CDR3 nucleotides: TGTGCCACCAGCAGACCTTCCCGGACTAGCGGGAGTGTGGAAGATACGCAGTATTTT. Translation gives CATSRPSRTSGSVEDTQYF.

The rearrangement links TRBV10-3 to TRBJ1-2; tentatively, D is TRBD1 (5 bases). V dropped 0 bases and J dropped 0 bases, with 8 bases sitting between them. There are 15 residues in the CDR3. CDR1 and CDR2 (germline): ENHRY, SYGVKD. The CDR3 region is CAISESTATNYGYTF. The CDR3, as DNA: TGTGCCATCAGTGAGTCGACAGCCACTAACTATGGCTACACCTTC.

This clonotype has more than one count but fewer than ten. This rearrangement joins TRBV30 to TRBJ2-1; 9 bases are a match to TRBD2. The germline CDR1 and CDR2 sequences are GTSNPN and SVGIG (reference sequence). The CDR3 consists of 13 residues. Germline trimming cut 4 bases from V and 5 bases from J; bases unmatched to any gene: 3. The CDR3 region is CAWNSGSHNEQFF. CDR3 DNA: TGTGCCTGGAATAGCGGGAGTCACAATGAGCAGTTCTTC.

On this clonotype: This may arise from a read error, as a much more abundant clone is one base away. V usage is TRBV7-6 and J usage is TRBJ2-1; D is possibly TRBD2 (6 bases). This CDR3 has 16 amino acids. Germline loops: CDR1 SGHVS, CDR2 FNYEAQ. The CDR3 nucleotides are TGTACCAGCAGCTTAGGTTCCCCAACTAGCTGGACGGAGCAGTTCTTC. Protein: CTSSLGSPTSWTEQFF.

This clonotype is medium-sized by share. The chain employs TRBV29-1 and TRBJ1-2; D is ambiguous. Trimming left V 4 bases short and J 8 bases short, with 11 bases between. This CDR3 region has 11 residues. CDR1 is SQVTM and CDR2 is ANQGSEA in the germline V gene. The CDR3 DNA reads as TGCAGCGTTGGGTCCGGGGTCGGCTACACCTTC. Translated, it gives CSVGSGVGYTF.

The rearrangement joins TRBV14 to TRBJ2-3, with D possibly called TRBD1 or TRBD2 (5 bases each). Trimming shortened V by 0 bases and J by 2 bases, and 12 bases separated the two germline ends. This CDR3 comprises 16 residues. Germline V lookup: CDR1 SGHDN, CDR2 FVKESK. The CDR3 loop reads CASSQEVTGHTDTQYF. For the CDR3, the DNA is TGTGCCAGCAGCCAAGAAGTTACGGGGCACACAGATACGCAGTATTTT.

The V and J genes are TRBV6-1 and TRBJ1-1, with no clear D. Germline CDR1 reads MNHNS; CDR2 reads SASEGT. The CDR3 extends over 14 amino acids. Trimming pared 8 bases from V and 1 base from J, leaving 14 bases between. The DNA of the CDR3 is TGTGCCAGCTACCGCGACGGTGGGAACACTGAAGCTTTCTTT. This encodes CASYRDGGNTEAFF.

This clonotype counts as medium-sized (0.01 to 0.1%). This chain links TRBV29-1 with TRBJ1-1, with unresolved D. This CDR3 region has 14 residues. Germline V gives CDR1 SQVTM, CDR2 ANQGSEA. Deletions cut 2 bases from V and 0 bases from J, with 10 bases between. CDR3 residues: CSVEMYRLNTEAFF. The CDR3 coding sequence is TGCAGCGTTGAAATGTACAGATTGAACACTGAAGCTTTCTTT.